These T cell receptor beta chains were read from a single sample in a study of T cells in pancreatic ductal adenocarcinoma. Generated by immunoSEQ multiplex PCR, the TCRdb table keeps only in-frame clones and is missing some. The sample records 5,600 or so clones, about 72% being singletons. The sample comprised pancreatic tumor tissue. Receptors were obtained from a human donor with pancreatic ductal adenocarcinoma. CDR3s include the opening cysteine and the closing phenylalanine or tryptophan. The order of the fields is D gene, clone size, V gene, J gene, CDR3 DNA, CDR3 protein. D genes are given only for firm matches. Clone size, where shown, is once, few, many, or a class for clones that have expanded.

-	-	TRBV15	TRBJ2-7	TGTGCCACCAGCAGAGATCACGGCGAGCAGTACTTC	CATSRDHGEQYF
-	few	TRBV20-1	TRBJ2-1	TGCAGTGCCAGCGCCCACAATGAGCAGTTCTTC	CSASAHNEQFF
TRBD2	few	TRBV7-2	TRBJ2-3	TGTGCCAGCAGTTTAGCGGGGGGTCCCACAGATACGCAGTATTTT	CASSLAGGPTDTQYF
TRBD1	-	TRBV14	TRBJ1-2	TGTGCCAGCAGCCAAAATTTGGGCTTGGACAGGGTCGGCGGCTACACCTTC	CASSQNLGLDRVGGYTF
-	-	TRBV6-1	TRBJ1-5	TGTGCCAGCAGTACCAGAAGCAATCAGCCCCAGCATTTT	CASSTRSNQPQHF
TRBD2	-	TRBV11-2	TRBJ2-7	TGTGCCAGCAGCTTAGGCTTCGGCGGGGGGGCCCCCAACGAGCAGTACTTC	CASSLGFGGGAPNEQYF
-	-	TRBV30	TRBJ2-5	TGTGCCTGGACAGGTTTTGAGACCCAGTACTTC	CAWTGFETQYF
TRBD1	few	TRBV6-5	TRBJ1-1	TGTGCCAGCAGTTACTCGACAGGGGCCGGGGGAGCTTTCTTT	CASSYSTGAGGAFF
-	medium-sized	TRBV19	TRBJ1-1	TGTGCCAGTAGCGTTTACAGCAACACTGAAGCTTTCTTT	CASSVYSNTEAFF
TRBD1	-	TRBV6-4	TRBJ2-3	TGTGCCAGCAGTGATGGACAGGGGGCAGATACGCAGTATTTT	CASSDGQGADTQYF
TRBD1	few	TRBV5-4	TRBJ2-2	TGTGCCAGCAGCGCCGGGACAGGGAACACCGGGGAGCTGTTTTTT	CASSAGTGNTGELFF
TRBD1	-	TRBV30	TRBJ1-4	TGTGCCTGGAGTGTACGGGGACAGGTTTTAAATGAAAAACTGTTTTTT	CAWSVRGQVLNEKLFF
-	few	TRBV28	TRBJ1-5	TGTGCCAGCAGTTTAAGAGCGGACTCGGGTTCGGCATTTAATCAGCCCCAGCATTTT	CASSLRADSGSAFNQPQHF
-	-	TRBV7-3	TRBJ1-6	TGTGCCAGCAGCTCCGGACTGAGAAATTCACCCCTCCACTTT	CASSSGLRNSPLHF